The 9 T cell receptor beta chains presented below share a single source sample, sequenced in a study of CXCR3-negative and CXCR3-positive naive CD8 T cells. Study-wide results and limits: When CXCR3-positive naive cells were set against CXCR3-negative naive cells, the former had more hydrophobic TRB CDR3s.

UMI-labeled TRB cDNA libraries were prepared by 5' RACE. Following a re-call of the 5' RACE reads, TCRdb has one entry per CDR3 protein and lacks DNA. The listing contains just under 65,000 distinct CDR3 sequences. No antigen has been identified for these receptors. The specimen was naive CXCR3+ CD8+ T cells from blood. As for subset: CD45RO-CCR7+CD27+CD95- naive CD8+ T cells expressing CXCR3 (TNR3+). All receptors derive from a human donor in good health. Some clones in this sample may be carry-over from other donors' samples.

V gene TRBV29-1 combines with J gene TRBJ2-7; TCRdb's D call, TRBD1, is unchecked because there is no DNA. Germline loops: CDR1 SQVTM, CDR2 ANQGSEA. The CDR3 is 13 amino acids. The CDR3 is CSVKTGAGYEQYF.

The chain links TRBV10-3 to TRBJ2-2; TCRdb calls TRBD1, which cannot be checked without DNA. Germline V gene data show CDR1 as ENHRY and CDR2 as SYGVKD. This CDR3 region has 15 residues. The CDR3 protein is CATRAGTANTGELFF.

The chain couples TRBV11-2 to TRBJ2-7; TCRdb calls TRBD1, which cannot be checked without DNA. CDR3 size: 15 residues. CDR1 is SGHAT, CDR2 FQNNGV, per germline. The CDR3 sequence: CASSLEPRRDYEQYF. The whole variable domain, remainder taken from reference TRBV11-2 and TRBJ2-7, is EAGVAQSPRYKIIEKRQSVAFWCNPISGHATLYWYQQILGQGPKLLIQFQNNGVVDDSQLPKDRFSAERLKGVDSTLKIQPAKLEDSAVYLCASSLEPRRDYEQYFGPGTRLTVT.

The chain has TRBV10-3 and TRBJ1-1; TCRdb returns TRBD1, unconfirmable since there is no DNA. Per the germline V gene, CDR1 is ENHRY and CDR2 is SYGVKD. This CDR3 contains 13 residues. The CDR3 sequence is CAIIPQGNTEAFF.

This chain connects TRBV10-3 to TRBJ2-1; TCRdb's D gene call, TRBD1, goes unchecked for lack of DNA. CDR1 ENHRY and CDR2 SYGVKD come from the germline V gene. The length of the CDR3 is 16 residues. The chain's CDR3 is CAISESETGFNNEQFF.

The chain joins TRBV7-9 to TRBJ2-1. The CDR3 consists of 17 residues. The germline V gene encodes CDR1 SEHNR and CDR2 FQNEAQ (reference sequence). CDR3 sequence reads: CASSPIGEMGSYNEQFF.

The chain uses TRBV7-9 and TRBJ2-3; as DNA is missing, the TRBD2 call by TCRdb cannot be tested. Germline V gene sequence: CDR1 SEHNR, CDR2 FQNEAQ (reference sequence). There are 17 residues in the CDR3. CDR3 protein: CASSRGGLAGVTDTQYF. Filled out from reference TRBV7-9 and TRBJ2-3, the complete variable domain reads DTGVSQNPRHKITKRGQNVTFRCDPISEHNRLYWYRQTLGQGPEFLTYFQNEAQLEKSRLLSDRFSAERPKGSFSTLEIQRTEQGDSAMYLCASSRGGLAGVTDTQYFGPGTRLTVL.

V and J are TRBV20-1 and TRBJ2-2. The CDR3 is 13 amino acids. The germline V gene has CDR1 DFQATT and CDR2 SNEGSKA (reference sequence). The CDR3 reads CSARDPGDRELFF.

This chain links TRBV12-3 or TRBV12-4 with TRBJ2-3; there is no DNA to check the TCRdb D call of TRBD2. The CDR3 has 17 amino acids. The CDR3 sequence is CASSLTPAGGPPDTQYF.